This T cell receptor (beta chain) derives from a study of blood T cell repertoires in COVID-19. After removal of 3 bases from V and 15 bases from J, the junction contained 5 bases not matched to a gene. The germline V gene encodes CDR1 LGHDT and CDR2 YNNKEL (reference sequence). This CDR3 region has 11 residues. The data were produced by immunoSEQ multiplex PCR, yet TCRdb's version contains in-frame clones alone and is incomplete. The sample comprises roughly 200,000 clones, about 83% of which are singletons, and 8.5% to 10% rests with the top ten. Sequencing was done on a sample of peripheral blood. The V and J genes are TRBV3-1 (or the pseudogene TRBV3-2) and TRBJ2-1; 7 bases map to TRBD2. The TCR originated in a man aged 40-49 years with active or convalescent COVID-19. This CDR3 reads CASSQGGVRFF. Here the CDR3 DNA reads TGTGCCAGCAGCCAGGGGGGGGTGAGGTTCTTC.